This TCR beta chain stems from a study of T cell repertoires in cytomegalovirus infection. Study-wide background: Both recently identified HLA-C-restricted and well-studied HLA-B-restricted CMV epitopes were used in the study. It was the public TCR beta signatures that indicated both CMV infection and matching HLA type. General study points: Pooled public TCR beta family frequency picked out CMV carriers with the relevant HLA. HLA-C-restricted TCR beta clonotypes specific for CMV led the ex vivo response.

This clonotype was counted ten times or more. Its antigen remains unidentified. The length of the CDR3 is 16 residues. The trim removed 3 bases at V and 0 bases at J, leaving 2 bases unmatched. Germline assignment: CDR1 SGHVS and CDR2 FNYEAQ. TCRdb re-called the reads through MiXCR, storing one row per CDR3 protein. The profile covers 900,000 to 950,000 distinct CDR3 sequences, with under 40% appearing a single time and over 10% taken by the ten largest. The receptor was derived from a human donor in good health (CMV status not recorded). Some clones in this sample may be carry-over from other donors' samples. The source was cultured CD8+ T cells from PBMCs, collected from culture after CMV antigen stimulation. The chain employs TRBV7-6 and TRBJ2-1; 10 nucleotides line up with TRBD2. CDR3 sequence: CASSFLAGDSYNEQFF. The CDR3 bases are TGTGCCAGCAGCTTCCTAGCGGGGGACTCCTACAATGAGCAGTTCTTC.